This T cell receptor (beta chain) stems from a study of T-cell reconstitution after alpha-beta-depleted transplantation in children. General study points: It was reported that alpha-beta T cells came from several hundred expanded graft clones (about two months after transplant). Several patients had high TCRbeta diversity at day 60; it came from surviving recipient T cells and thymic progenitors. T-cell numbers and diversity one year post-transplant derived largely from freshly generated T cells.

Unique molecular identifiers were used in preparing the TCRbeta library. TCRdb independently ran MiXCR on the PCR reads; one entry per CDR3 protein. The table includes about 830,000 distinct CDR3 sequences, around 15% detected once. This clonotype was counted between two and nine times. Antigen unknown. V was pared by 4 bases and J by 6 bases, with 7 bases between. Germline lookup yields CDR1 MGHDK and CDR2 SYGVNS. The CDR3 contains 12 residues. The sequencing used PBMCs, mostly from graft donor cells, collected 360 days after TCRalphabeta/CD19-depleted stem cell transplant. The V call is TRBV25-1, the J call TRBJ2-4, with a weak D call TRBD1 (6 bases). The TCR comes from a male patient under 18 who had a stem cell transplant for acute lymphoblastic leukemia, so the T cells may come from the graft donor. The CDR3 DNA reads as TGTGCCAGCAGTGTACAGGGAAACATTCAGTACTTC. Translation gives CASSVQGNIQYF.